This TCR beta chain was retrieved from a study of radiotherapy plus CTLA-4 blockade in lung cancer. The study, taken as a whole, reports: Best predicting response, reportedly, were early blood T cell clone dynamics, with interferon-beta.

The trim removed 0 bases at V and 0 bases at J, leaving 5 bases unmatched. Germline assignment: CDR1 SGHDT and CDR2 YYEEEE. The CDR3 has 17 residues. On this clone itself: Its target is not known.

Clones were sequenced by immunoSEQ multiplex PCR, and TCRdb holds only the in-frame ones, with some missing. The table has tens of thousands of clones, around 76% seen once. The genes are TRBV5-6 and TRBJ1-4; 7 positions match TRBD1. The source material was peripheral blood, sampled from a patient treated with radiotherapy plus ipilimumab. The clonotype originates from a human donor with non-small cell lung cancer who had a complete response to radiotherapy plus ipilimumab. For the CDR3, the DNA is TGTGCCAGCAGCTTGGGAGGACAGGTCCCAACTAATGAAAAACTGTTTTTT. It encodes CASSLGGQVPTNEKLFF.